The sample holds a few counts of the clone carrying this T cell receptor (beta chain). This sample is part of a study of blood T cell repertoires in COVID-19. Looking at the study overall: Researchers got acute and convalescent COVID-19 samples from the United States, Italy and Spain.

As handled by the study authors: Estimation of nucleated cell counts was performed using reference gene primer amplification. Method: immunoSEQ multiplex PCR; TCRdb's copy keeps in-frame clones and lacks some. V and J calls and clone size are given by that table; D and trimming were obtained from the DNA. The sample yields roughly 46,000 clones, about 84% seen once. CDR1 is SNHLY and CDR2 is FYNNEI in the germline V gene. V was shortened by 7 bases and J by 0 bases, with 15 bases between the two germline ends. This CDR3 spans 15 amino acids. Material for sequencing was peripheral blood. This chain connects TRBV2 to TRBJ2-5; perhaps TRBD1 as D (6 bases). The TCR comes from a man aged 60-69 years with acute or convalescent COVID-19. In DNA, the CDR3 is TGTGCCAGCATAAGGGGCCAGGGGTACCAAGAGACCCAGTACTTC. It specifies CASIRGQGYQETQYF.